This entry lists 4 T cell receptor beta chains sequenced from one sample in a study of blood T cell repertoires in COVID-19 (dated by TCRdb to about 2020). The library was prepared using the immunoSEQ multiplex PCR assay. Entries here come from immuneACCESS through TCRdb and include only in-frame sequences with V and J called. Some clones fail to appear in such tables; in the studies checked, an unresolved V gene covers under half of the shortfall, and the cause of the remainder is unknown. The sample table contains over 300,000 clones; only one count was recorded for over 75% of them. Just over 7% of the sample belongs to the ten largest clones. Sequenced input: peripheral blood. The source is a human donor in a cohort sampled during active COVID-19.

This sequence joins TRBV5-1 and TRBJ2-1, with 8 bases lining up with TRBD2. Germline CDR1 reads SGHRS; CDR2 reads YFSETQ. The trim removed 4 bases at V and 8 bases at J, leaving 2 bases unmatched. The CDR3 has 12 amino acids. Written as DNA, the CDR3 is TGCGCCAGCAGCCCCGGGAGGGATGAGCAGTTCTTC. Protein: CASSPGRDEQFF. Variable domain in full (rest from reference TRBV5-1 and TRBJ2-1): KAGVTQTPRYLIKTRGQQVTLSCSPISGHRSVSWYQQTPGQGLQFLFEYFSETQRNKGNFPGRFSGRQFSNSRSEMNVSTLELGDSALYLCASSPGRDEQFFGPGTRLTVL.

The rearrangement links TRBV7-3 to TRBJ2-1; 7 bases are shared with TRBD2. The germline V gene has CDR1 SGHTA and CDR2 FQGTGA. CDR3 length: 12 residues. V was pared by 6 bases and J by 8 bases, with 4 bases of the junction left unmatched. The chain's CDR3 is CASSARGDEQFF. As DNA, the CDR3 is TGTGCCAGCAGTGCACGGGGGGATGAGCAGTTCTTC. Supplemented by reference TRBV7-3 and TRBJ2-1, the full variable domain reads GAGVSQTPSNKVTEKGKYVELRCDPISGHTALYWYRQSLGQGPEFLIYFQGTGAADDSGLPNDRFFAVRPEGSVSTLKIQRTERGDSAVYLCASSARGDEQFFGPGTRLTVL.

The J gene is TRBJ2-2, the V gene TRBV30; TRBD1 matches at 7 bases. The V segment lost 2 bases and the J segment 6 bases; nucleotides outside the gene matches: 6. The V gene's germline CDR1 is GTSNPN and CDR2 SVGIG (reference sequence). This CDR3 region has 14 residues. CDR3 amino acids: CAWSTLQGPGELFF. The CDR3 DNA reads TGTGCCTGGAGTACTCTACAGGGGCCCGGGGAGCTGTTTTTT.

The chain has TRBV18 and TRBJ1-3; 7 nucleotides align to TRBD1. The CDR3 contains 14 residues. J gave up 4 bases and V 8 bases, and 8 bases lay outside the gene matches. Germline assignment: CDR1 KGHSH and CDR2 LQKENI. CDR3 in DNA: TGTGCCAGCATGCAAGCAGGGGGAGGAAACACCATATATTTT. Its translation is CASMQAGGGNTIYF.